Below, 10 T cell receptor beta chains from the same sample are listed, as sequenced in a study of CD8+ T cells in alopecia areata. Following extraction, RNA underwent reverse transcription to cDNA, which served as the sequencing template. Assay used: immunoSEQ multiplex PCR; TCRdb lists only in-frame clones, some missing. The sample records tens of thousands of clones, under 75% being singletons. Sequenced here: CD8+ T cells sorted from blood, sampled at week 0. The receptor set was obtained from a human donor with alopecia areata.

The gene calls are TRBV4-1 and TRBJ2-5; TRBD1 aligns across 7 bases. V trimming: 0 bases; J trimming: 3 bases; junction bases outside the gene matches: 10. The CDR3 covers 17 residues. In germline, CDR1 is MGHRA, CDR2 YSYEKL. The CDR3 region has the DNA TGCGCCAGCAGCCAAGAGGGTGAGGGGGCTATAGAAGAGACCCAGTACTTC. This sequence encodes CASSQEGEGAIEETQYF.

This clone was seen more than once but under ten times. The chain links TRBV7-2 to TRBJ1-1, with TRBD1 matching over 8 bases. Trimming cost V 5 bases and J 0 bases; bases outside gene matches: 5. The CDR3 sequence is 15 residues long. The germline CDR1 and CDR2 sequences are SGHTA and FQGNSA. CDR3 bases: TGTGCCAGCAGCGAGCGGACAGGGATGAACACTGAAGCTTTCTTT. It specifies CASSERTGMNTEAFF.

This clone was picked up a small number of times. The chain couples TRBV9 to TRBJ2-5, with 7 bases aligning to TRBD2. Germline V lookup: CDR1 SGDLS, CDR2 YYNGEE. The CDR3 length is 15 residues. V was pared by 2 bases and J by 4 bases, with 8 bases of the junction left unmatched. The CDR3 spells CASSVSRGGRETQYF. The DNA for the CDR3 is TGTGCCAGCAGCGTCTCACGCGGGGGTCGAGAGACCCAGTACTTC.

This clone was observed a handful of times. The chain links TRBV28 to TRBJ2-6, with D perhaps matching TRBD1 or TRBD2 (6 bases each). The CDR3 length is 14 residues. Germline CDR1 is MDHEN and CDR2 is SYDVKM. With 3 bases removed from V and 9 bases from J, the gap between germline ends came to 12 bases. CDR3 sequence reads: CASSFMGGLNVLTF. For the CDR3, the DNA is TGTGCCAGCAGTTTCATGGGGGGCCTCAACGTCCTGACTTTC.

The rearrangement links TRBV29-1 to TRBJ1-1; tentatively, D is TRBD1 (5 bases). CDR1 SQVTM and CDR2 ANQGSEA come from the germline V gene. Between the trimmed V and J ends, which lost 1 base and 5 bases, there was a span of 8 bases. This CDR3 region has 12 residues. CDR3: CSVEAGGTEAFF. In DNA, the CDR3 is TGCAGCGTTGAAGCTGGGGGAACTGAAGCTTTCTTT. The complete variable domain, with remaining parts taken from reference TRBV29-1 and TRBJ1-1, reads SAVISQKPSRDICQRGTSLTIQCQVDSQVTMMFWYRQQPGQSLTLIATANQGSEATYESGFVIDKFPISRPNLTFSTLTVSNMSPEDSSIYLCSVEAGGTEAFFGQGTRLTVV.

CDR3 in DNA: TGTGCCAGCAGTCCCCCGACAGGGAAGGGCGGCTACACCTTC. It yields the protein CASSPPTGKGGYTF. The rearrangement links TRBV6-5 to TRBJ1-2, with TRBD1 matching over 7 bases. The CDR3 contains 14 residues. J was trimmed by 8 bases and V by 5 bases; bases with no gene match: 11. Germline values: CDR1 MNHEY, CDR2 SVGAGI.

CDR3 region: CSGLTGTGVGYTF. CDR3 nucleotides: TGCAGTGGCCTAACCGGGACAGGGGTGGGCTACACCTTC. The rearrangement uses TRBV29-1 and TRBJ1-2, with 10 bases fitting TRBD1. This CDR3 comprises 13 residues. Germline V gene data show CDR1 as SQVTM and CDR2 as ANQGSEA. Combining the CDR3 with reference TRBV29-1 and TRBJ1-2 gives the whole variable domain SAVISQKPSRDICQRGTSLTIQCQVDSQVTMMFWYRQQPGQSLTLIATANQGSEATYESGFVIDKFPISRPNLTFSTLTVSNMSPEDSSIYLCSGLTGTGVGYTFGSGTRLTVV.

The chain combines TRBV11-2 with TRBJ2-3, with D hard to call. CDR1 is SGHAT, CDR2 FQNNGV, per germline. The CDR3 runs 10 residues. CDR3 sequence (DNA): TGTGACAACACCCCAGATACGCAGTATTTT. Translation: CDNTPDTQYF.

The J gene is TRBJ2-2, the V gene TRBV7-9, with D maybe TRBD2 (6 bases). The V gene lost 2 bases and the J gene lost 2 bases, with 18 bases spanning the gap. This CDR3 region has 18 residues. Germline loops: CDR1 SEHNR, CDR2 FQNEAQ (reference sequence). The CDR3 loop reads CASSLSSAGLENTGELFF. The CDR3 DNA sequence: TGTGCCAGCAGCTTATCGTCGGCGGGACTGGAAAACACCGGGGAGCTGTTTTTT.

This clone appeared a few times. The chain couples TRBV4-1 to TRBJ2-5; D gene ambiguous. Germline V CDR1 and CDR2: MGHRA, YSYEKL. Deletions cut 0 bases from V and 5 bases from J, with 13 bases between. This CDR3 spans 15 amino acids. CDR3 bases: TGCGCCAGCAGCCAAGATGCCTACCTTGCGGAGACCCAGTACTTC. Translated, it gives CASSQDAYLAETQYF.